Detailed here is one T cell receptor beta chain. This receptor's antigen is unknown. Base-call qualities are not available, and no considerably larger clone is one nucleotide away. The sample is drawn from a study of OX40 agonist ivuxolimab in advanced cancers. Notes on the research overall: Ivuxolimab, which targeted the costimulatory receptor OX40 (CD134), was an agonistic, fully human IgG2 monoclonal antibody. The paper covers the monotherapy dose-escalation part of the phase I ivuxolimab trial, which included N of about 51 patients. Partial responses occurred in three dose-escalation patients: two with cutaneous melanoma and one with hepatocellular carcinoma. The purpose of peripheral TCRbeta sequencing was to test whether ivuxolimab changed TCR sequence diversity and led to clonal T-cell expansion. Of the 50 to 55 patients in dose escalation, 19 had hepatocellular carcinoma, about 15 had melanoma, 9 had renal cell carcinoma and 9 had head and neck cancer. Prior anti-PD-1, anti-PD-L1 or anti-CTLA-4 therapy was permitted, and checkpoint inhibitors had been received by about 44% of dose-escalation patients. Intravenous ivuxolimab was administered to patients every 2 weeks at six dose levels: 0.01, 0.1, 0.3, 1.5, 3 and 10 mg/kg. In the dose-escalation cohort, 82.7% of patients were male, and the mean age was 60 years with a range of about 20 to 80. Overall study results and their limits: After ivuxolimab, expanded clones were on average more numerous among CD8+ T cells than among CD4+ T cells. Which antigens the clonally expanded peripheral T cells were specific for was not determined. Low levels of normalized T-cell clonal expansion were also seen in some nonresponding patients. In partial responders in the 0.1-3.0 mg/kg groups, normalized peripheral clonal expansion was found to be among the lowest, especially among CD8+ T cells. At doses from 0.1 to 3.0 mg/kg, clonal expansion was seen in both CD4+ and CD8+ blood T cells between baseline and week 6.

The CDR3 sequence holds 13 residues, the cysteine and phenylalanine included. The CDR3 DNA has 39 bases and is translated from base 1. For CDR1 and CDR2, the germline V gene lists MDHEN and SYDVKM. V is pared back by 5 bases and J by 7 bases, with 14 bases lying between the germline termini. Patients with a history of autoimmune disease or receiving systemic immunosuppression were excluded from the trial. Peripheral blood for TCR sequencing was collected from all dose cohorts at baseline, on cycle 4 day 1, and on cycle 7 day 1. Samples were obtained from an open-label, multicenter, first-in-human phase I dose-escalation trial of ivuxolimab. Adults with locally advanced or metastatic melanoma, renal cell, hepatocellular, or head and neck squamous cell carcinoma were enrolled in the trial. Before TCR sequencing, CD4+ and CD8+ T cells were separately sorted from peripheral blood. For sequencing of the TCRbeta CDR3 region, genomic DNA was extracted from the sorted cells. TCRbeta CDR3 regions were sequenced using the immunoSEQ Assay. The source is immuneACCESS, and TCRdb retained only in-frame sequences with V and J called. Part of the clones is not carried over; for the studies checked, unresolved V genes explain less than half of this, and the remainder is unexplained. The sample table contains over 65,000 clones; only one count was recorded for around 84% of them. In total, the top ten clones hold nearly 0.8% of the sample.

The rearranged chain carries TRBV28 and TRBJ1-2, with no reliable assignment of the D segment. The material was CD4+ or CD8+ T cells sorted from blood, obtained in a trial of the OX40 agonist ivuxolimab. The TCR sequence derives from an adult with an advanced solid tumor such as melanoma, head and neck, liver or kidney cancer. The CDR3 protein is CASSVRRGSGYTF. At the DNA level, the sequence is TGTGCCAGCAGTGTTAGACGGGGATCTGGCTACACCTTC.